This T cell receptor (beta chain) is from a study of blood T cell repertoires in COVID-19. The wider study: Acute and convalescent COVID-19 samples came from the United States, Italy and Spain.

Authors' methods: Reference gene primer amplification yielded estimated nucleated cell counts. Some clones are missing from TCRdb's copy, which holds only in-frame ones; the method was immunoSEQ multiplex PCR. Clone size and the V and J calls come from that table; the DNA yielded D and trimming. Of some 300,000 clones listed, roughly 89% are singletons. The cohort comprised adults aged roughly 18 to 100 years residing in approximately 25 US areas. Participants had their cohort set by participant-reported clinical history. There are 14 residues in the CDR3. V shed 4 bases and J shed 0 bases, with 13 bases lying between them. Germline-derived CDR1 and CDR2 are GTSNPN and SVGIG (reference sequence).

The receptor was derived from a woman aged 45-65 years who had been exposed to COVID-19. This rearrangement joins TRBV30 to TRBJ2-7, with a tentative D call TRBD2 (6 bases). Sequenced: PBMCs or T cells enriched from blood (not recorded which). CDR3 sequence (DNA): TGTGCCTGGATTCCCGGGACTTACTCCTACGAGCAGTACTTC. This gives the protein CAWIPGTYSYEQYF. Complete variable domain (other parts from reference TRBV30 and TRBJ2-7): SQTIHQWPATLVQPVGSPLSLECTVEGTSNPNLYWYRQAAGRGLQLLFYSVGIGQISSEVPQNLSASRPQDRQFILSSKKLLLSDSGFYLCAWIPGTYSYEQYFGPGTRLTVT.